This TCR beta chain was recorded in a study of blood T cells in healthy people across ages. Regarding the study as a whole: Among T cells, TCR beta diversity per million cells dropped roughly linearly as age rose.

Primers used in a second PCR of about 6 to 11 cycles were a sample-barcoded 5' primer and a J-beta primer mix. MiXCR, run by TCRdb on the 5' RACE reads, gives a single entry per CDR3 protein. The sample includes over 750,000 distinct CDR3 sequences, 20% to 30% of them seen just once. This CDR3 contains 15 residues. From germline, CDR1 is MNHNS and CDR2 SASEGT. Per-sample PBMC isolation yielded at least 6.5 million cells. For this clonotype: What it binds is not known. One junction end disagrees with the germline gene, perhaps due to a read error.

These same records also appear under a second study, on T cells of mothers and their children. In that study: Samples were provided by three healthy Caucasian mothers and their six children. The data showed no persistent microchimeric T cell clones.

The sample taken for sequencing was blood. The rearrangement uses TRBV6-1 and TRBJ2-5; the D is unclear. The origin of this receptor is a boy between 5 and 17 years old in good health. CDR3 DNA sequence: TGTGCCAGCAGTGATATGGCACTCAGTTCGGAGACCCTGTACTTC. It yields the protein CASSDMALSSETLYF.